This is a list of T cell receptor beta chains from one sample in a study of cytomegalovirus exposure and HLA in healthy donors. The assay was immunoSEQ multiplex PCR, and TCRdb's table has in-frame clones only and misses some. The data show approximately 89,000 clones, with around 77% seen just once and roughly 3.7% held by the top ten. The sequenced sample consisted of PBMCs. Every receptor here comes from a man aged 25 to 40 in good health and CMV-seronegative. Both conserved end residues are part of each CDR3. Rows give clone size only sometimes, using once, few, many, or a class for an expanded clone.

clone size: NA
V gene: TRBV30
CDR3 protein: CAWSVGRDQPQHF

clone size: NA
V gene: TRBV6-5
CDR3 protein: CASSSFGTGRNEQFF

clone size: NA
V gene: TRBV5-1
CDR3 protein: CASSFNSGQPTYEQYF

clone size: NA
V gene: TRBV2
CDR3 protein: CASSEAPRGEQFF

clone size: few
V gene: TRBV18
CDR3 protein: CASSPNRDGNTIYF

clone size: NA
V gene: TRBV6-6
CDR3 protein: CASSRLHRQGKLFF

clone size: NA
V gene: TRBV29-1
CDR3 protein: CSAATRRTYEQYF

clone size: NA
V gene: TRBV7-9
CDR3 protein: CASSPTGYEQYF

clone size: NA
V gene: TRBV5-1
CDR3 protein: CASSLSLEGDEQFF

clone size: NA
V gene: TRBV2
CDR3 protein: CASSGTGREKLFF

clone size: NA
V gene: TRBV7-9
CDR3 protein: CASSSDLSRGAFF

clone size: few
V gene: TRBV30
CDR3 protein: CAWSDGQDRVKFF

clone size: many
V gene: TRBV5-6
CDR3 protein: CASSSQGSYGYTF

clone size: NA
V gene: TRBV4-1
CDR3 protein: CASSRKRDSMGTEAFF

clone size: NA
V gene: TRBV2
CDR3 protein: CASRGTSASYEQYF

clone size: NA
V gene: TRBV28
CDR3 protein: CASSLFAEAKPQHF

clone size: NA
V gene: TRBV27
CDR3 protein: CASSLTPGTTSYEQYF

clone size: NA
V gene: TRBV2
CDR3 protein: CASSEDRDRYGYTF

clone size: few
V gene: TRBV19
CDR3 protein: CASSVSGTNYNEQFF

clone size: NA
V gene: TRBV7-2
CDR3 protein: CASSSGGAYTEAFF

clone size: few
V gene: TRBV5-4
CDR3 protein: CASSQWGVAKNIQYF

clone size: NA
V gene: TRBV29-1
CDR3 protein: CSVVGRLSGANVLTF

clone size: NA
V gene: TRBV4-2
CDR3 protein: CASSQVSGQDYSYEQYF

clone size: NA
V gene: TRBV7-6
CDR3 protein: CASSAGPGVYEQYF

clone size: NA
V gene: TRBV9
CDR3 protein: CASSAPGSTEAFF

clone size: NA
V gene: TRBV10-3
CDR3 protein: CAISDSLASRVSEQYF

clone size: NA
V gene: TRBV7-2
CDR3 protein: CVSRDRDYSGANVLTF

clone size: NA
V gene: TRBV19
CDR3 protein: CASSIGGISNQPQHF

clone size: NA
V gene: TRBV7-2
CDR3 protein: CASRVYPSTYEQYF

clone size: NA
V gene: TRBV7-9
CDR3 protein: CASSDGQTHYLKDTQYF

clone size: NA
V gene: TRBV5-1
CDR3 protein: CASSSAGGQGGSYNEQFF

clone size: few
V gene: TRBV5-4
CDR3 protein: CASRYEGARNTEAFF

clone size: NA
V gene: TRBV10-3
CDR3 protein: CAISAEGYYGYTF

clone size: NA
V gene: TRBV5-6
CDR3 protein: CASSWWTGRETQYF

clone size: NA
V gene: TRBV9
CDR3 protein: CASSAQGAYEQYF

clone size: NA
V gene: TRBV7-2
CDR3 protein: CASSFSGQGYEQYF

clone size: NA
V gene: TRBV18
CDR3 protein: CASSPTDRVYGYTF

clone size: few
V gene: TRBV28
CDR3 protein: CASSLIGARLNTEAFF

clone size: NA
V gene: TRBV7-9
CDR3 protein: CASSLKGGLGGTEAFF

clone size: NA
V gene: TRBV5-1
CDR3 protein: CASSLDVLYEQYF